Listed below are T cell receptor beta chains from one sample, sequenced in a study of blood T cell repertoires in COVID-19. The data were produced by immunoSEQ multiplex PCR, yet TCRdb's version contains in-frame clones alone and is incomplete. This sample has about 390,000 clones, with approximately 87% found just once. Sequencing used peripheral blood. Source of these receptors: a woman aged 60 to 75 with COVID-19, enrolled during active disease. Each CDR3 is given with its conserved first and last residue.

CASRDRVFYNEQFF | TRBJ2-1 | TRBV5-8
CASSWGQKDEQYF | TRBJ2-7 | TRBV5-6
CASSLATGGEDGYTF | TRBJ1-2 | TRBV5-1
CASSLVSGGPDEQYF | TRBJ2-7 | TRBV7-8
CASSAVGYEQYF | TRBJ2-7 | TRBV28
CASSEPDTLNYGYTF | TRBJ1-2 | TRBV2
CASSSNQRVGLSPLHF | TRBJ1-6 | TRBV19
CASSPPQGLGNTEAFF | TRBJ1-1 | TRBV18
CASSPFGTGVSNQPQHF | TRBJ1-5 | TRBV18
CASSPGGPPYNEQFF | TRBJ2-1 | TRBV18
CASSRRPGQGAGEQFF | TRBJ2-1 | TRBV5-1
CASSRALDKTQYF | TRBJ2-5 | TRBV2
CASSFPGVPNTGELFF | TRBJ2-2 | TRBV7-9
CASSKDREDYGYTF | TRBJ1-2 | TRBV5-1
CASSIRDRASYEQYF | TRBJ2-7 | TRBV19
CASSYDRNTAYGYTF | TRBJ1-2 | TRBV6-5